This T cell receptor beta chain emerged from a study of post-analysis software for immune sequencing data. Study results and limitations: Versus controls, multiple sclerosis patients showed significantly lower diversity (normalized Chao1). Elevated frequency relative to controls characterized roughly five TRBV segments in patients, TRBV5-6, TRBV5-1 and TRBV20-1 among them.

Unique-molecular-identifier-tagged TCR beta cDNA libraries were used. T cells, roughly 1 to 10 million of them, yielded hundreds of thousands of cDNA molecules. TCRdb reprocessed the PCR reads with MiXCR, giving one entry per CDR3 protein. The sample consists of a few hundred thousand distinct CDR3 sequences, 39% of them appearing once. With regard to this clonotype: Its target is not known.

With 7 bases clipped from V and 6 bases from J, the junction kept 6 bases outside the gene matches. The germline V gene encodes CDR1 KGHDR and CDR2 SFDVKD. The CDR3 loop spans 15 amino acids. V usage is TRBV24-1 and J usage is TRBJ2-3; 13 positions match TRBD2. This sequence was found in a girl aged 2 to 9 with multiple sclerosis. Sequenced material: blood. The CDR3 bases are TGTGCCACCAGCCGACTAGCGGGGGGAGGTGATACGCAGTATTTT. Translation: CATSRLAGGGDTQYF.